This TCR beta chain emerged from a study of blood T cell repertoires in COVID-19. Overall study: The samples span acute and convalescent COVID-19 from the United States, Italy and Spain.

Germline CDR1 and CDR2: LGHDT and YNNKEL (reference sequence). The CDR3 sequence is 15 residues long. The ends were cut back, 0 bases at V and 6 bases at J, with 12 bases in the middle. Authors' processing steps: Reference gene primers were amplified, and this amplification served to estimate nucleated cell counts. Only in-frame clones appear in the TCRdb table, and some are missing; sequencing was by immunoSEQ multiplex PCR. The V and J calls and the clone size are those of that table, but D and trimming were determined from the DNA. The table records around 200,000 clones, approximately 87% of them present only once.

The J gene is TRBJ1-5, the V gene TRBV3-1 (or the pseudogene TRBV3-2); D gene ambiguous. The TCR originated in a woman between 18 and 29 years old who had recovered from COVID-19. Source material: peripheral blood. CDR3 residues: CASSQDVSGGQPQHF. The CDR3 nucleotides are TGTGCCAGCAGCCAAGATGTTTCCGGTGGTCAGCCCCAGCATTTT.